The TCR beta chain described here comes from a study of T cells after yellow fever vaccination (dated by TCRdb to about 2019). Notes on the research overall: Libraries from fractions with low cell numbers were prepared with the SMART-Seq v4 Ultra Low Input RNA kit. To follow T-cell clones before and after primary and booster YFV17D yellow fever vaccination, bulk TCR alpha and beta repertoires were sequenced over time. Two healthy male donors made up the cohort, one aged 18 to 29 years and the other aged 30 to 40 years. Blood samples were taken at several timepoints before and after primary and secondary immunization, and bulk PBMC replicates and cell subsets were isolated. The study at large found these results: Most clones expanded after primary vaccination (almost 98% of CD4 and 88% of CD8) were re-detected after the booster, suggesting that broad memory maintenance occurred. Compared with the primary T-cell response, the secondary T-cell response was faster but weaker, reaching its peak on day 5 rather than on day 15. Because only a couple of donors were included in the study, the extent to which the findings can be generalized is limited. FACS-sorted repertoires could contain abundant contaminating clonotypes from the bulk population, so computational filtering was required. A small fraction of clonotypes appeared in both the CD4 and CD8 compartments, likely as a result of convergent recombination.

According to the germline V gene, CDR1 reads SGHTA and CDR2 reads FQGNSA. Cut back by 1 base and 4 bases, the V and J ends lie 13 bases apart. From the cysteine up to the phenylalanine, the CDR3 has a length of 15 residues. Only the CDR3 DNA is retained, 45 bases long and in frame from the first base. This clonotype was observed a few times. Its antigen is still unknown. Base qualities are missing; no much larger clone stands one base away. According to the study, the label for this sample's treatment or condition signals: live attenuated yellow fever vaccine strain. At each blood-draw timepoint, two biological replicates of bulk PBMCs were collected. PBMCs were isolated from peripheral blood using a standard Ficoll-Paque protocol. TriZol was used to extract RNA from bulk PBMCs, CD4 and CD8 fractions, and dextramer-positive and dextramer-negative fractions. Synthesis of TCR cDNA relied on 5'RACE template switching, a step that introduced a universal primer site along with unique molecular identifiers. Priming for cDNA synthesis came from both the TCR alpha and TCR beta constant segments. Library amplification used two PCR steps, and the second PCR step added sample barcodes and sequencing adapters. Sequencing of libraries was done on Illumina HiSeq 2500 (2x100 bp) or NovaSeq (2x150 bp). In the authors' own workflow: Reads were demultiplexed and collapsed into UMI consensus sequences with MIGEC, and V(D)J alignment was performed with MiXCR. Clonotypes responding to the vaccine were identified with edgeR on replicate PBMC samples, with the criteria of FDR below 0.01 and a log2 fold change above 5 up to day 15. Each bulk clonotype was labeled CD4 or CD8 based on which sequenced repertoire, CD4 or CD8, contained the clonotype at higher abundance. TCRdb trimmed public reads at Q25 via fastp, called clones via MiXCR and kept in-frame beta chains. Every distinct CDR3 protein forms one entry, paired with its most common genes and DNA. The V and J calls come from TCRdb's annotation, not from the publication. Recorded for this sample are about 340,000 distinct CDR3 sequences; 8.7% of them occurred a single time. The ten largest clones represent 18% of the sample.

Here the sequenced sample was PBMCs, taken on the day of the first yellow fever vaccination. This sequence uses TRBV7-2 and TRBJ2-5; the D region possibly corresponds to TRBD1 (7 bases align). This clonotype originated in a man younger than 35 who received the YFV17D yellow fever vaccine. The DNA reads TGTGCCAGCAGCTTAGAACCAGGGGGAGGAGAGACCCAGTACTTC. Its product reads: CASSLEPGGGETQYF.